A selection of T cell receptor beta chains follows, all from one sample in a study of OX40 agonist ivuxolimab in advanced cancers. Assay used: immunoSEQ multiplex PCR; TCRdb lists only in-frame clones, some missing. The repertoire holds about 23,000 clones, approximately 77% seen once, with more than 2% in the top ten. The sequencing here drew on CD4+ or CD8+ T cells sorted from blood, taken in a trial of the OX40 agonist ivuxolimab. The receptors shown here come from an adult with an advanced solid tumor such as melanoma, head and neck, liver or kidney cancer. CDR3s include the opening cysteine and the closing phenylalanine or tryptophan. The order of the fields is D gene, J gene, clone size, V gene, CDR3 protein, CDR3 DNA. D genes are given only for firm matches. Expanded clones are given a class, and other clones once, few, many or no size at all.

D: TRBD1
J: TRBJ2-6
size: NA
V: TRBV19
CDR3: CASSTRTGVANVLTF
DNA: TGTGCCAGTAGTACCCGGACAGGGGTCGCCAACGTCCTGACTTTC

D: NA
J: TRBJ1-5
size: NA
V: TRBV6-1
CDR3: CASSEGVRGGFSNQPQHF
DNA: TGTGCCAGCAGTGAAGGCGTCAGGGGAGGATTCAGCAATCAGCCCCAGCATTTT

D: NA
J: TRBJ2-3
size: few
V: TRBV29-1
CDR3: CSVEEGRAVDTQYF
DNA: TGCAGCGTTGAAGAAGGCAGGGCGGTAGATACGCAGTATTTT

D: NA
J: TRBJ1-5
size: NA
V: TRBV2
CDR3: CASSEDKTGNQPQHF
DNA: TGTGCCAGCAGTGAAGATAAAACAGGTAATCAGCCCCAGCATTTT

D: NA
J: TRBJ2-7
size: NA
V: TRBV5-1
CDR3: CASSFWGAPYEQYF
DNA: TGCGCCAGCAGCTTCTGGGGAGCGCCCTACGAGCAGTACTTC

D: NA
J: TRBJ2-1
size: few
V: TRBV5-1
CDR3: CASSLAQNEQFF
DNA: TGCGCCAGCAGCTTGGCCCAGAATGAGCAGTTCTTC

D: NA
J: TRBJ1-1
size: NA
V: TRBV10-3
CDR3: CAISGATRNTEAFF
DNA: TGTGCCATCAGTGGAGCTACAAGGAACACTGAAGCTTTCTTT

D: TRBD2
J: TRBJ2-1
size: NA
V: TRBV6-5
CDR3: CASGRRGGPGGEQFF
DNA: TGTGCCAGCGGCCGCCGCGGGGGGCCTGGCGGGGAGCAGTTCTTC

D: NA
J: TRBJ2-7
size: NA
V: TRBV21-1
CDR3: CASRPKSSGSSYEQYF
DNA: TGTGCCAGCAGACCGAAGAGTAGCGGTAGCTCCTACGAGCAGTACTTC

D: NA
J: TRBJ2-5
size: NA
V: TRBV28
CDR3: CASNFGGQETQYF
DNA: TGTGCCAGCAATTTCGGGGGCCAAGAGACCCAGTACTTC

D: NA
J: TRBJ1-1
size: NA
V: TRBV5-6
CDR3: CASSLAGGSTEAFF
DNA: TGTGCCAGCAGCTTGGCCGGGGGAAGCACTGAAGCTTTCTTT

D: NA
J: TRBJ1-2
size: once
V: TRBV2
CDR3: CASTQGGEGGYTF
DNA: TGTGCCAGCACCCAAGGGGGGGAAGGTGGCTACACCTTC

D: TRBD2
J: TRBJ2-7
size: NA
V: TRBV13
CDR3: CASSPGLAGGLPTRYEQYF
DNA: TGTGCCAGCAGCCCCGGACTAGCGGGAGGGCTCCCTACCCGCTACGAGCAGTACTTC

D: NA
J: TRBJ1-1
size: NA
V: TRBV11-3
CDR3: CASSLGKNTEAFF
DNA: TGTGCCAGCAGCTTAGGCAAGAACACTGAAGCTTTCTTT

D: NA
J: TRBJ2-3
size: NA
V: TRBV5-6
CDR3: CASTSTDTQYF
DNA: TGTGCCAGCACTAGCACAGATACGCAGTATTTT

D: NA
J: TRBJ1-5
size: NA
V: TRBV28
CDR3: CASSLIRRLDDSNQPQHF
DNA: TGTGCCAGCAGTTTAATTCGGCGATTGGACGATAGCAATCAGCCCCAGCATTTT

D: NA
J: TRBJ2-7
size: NA
V: TRBV7-8
CDR3: CASSLAQGIPYEQYF
DNA: TGTGCCAGCAGCTTAGCGCAAGGTATCCCCTACGAGCAGTACTTC

D: TRBD1
J: TRBJ1-1
size: NA
V: TRBV19
CDR3: CASSRTGTAKNTEAFF
DNA: TGTGCCAGTAGTAGAACCGGGACAGCAAAGAACACTGAAGCTTTCTTT

D: NA
J: TRBJ2-7
size: few
V: TRBV7-2
CDR3: CASSSGRGRAYEQYF
DNA: TGTGCCAGCAGCTCCGGCAGGGGGAGGGCCTACGAGCAGTACTTC

D: NA
J: TRBJ1-3
size: NA
V: TRBV6-1
CDR3: CASSDTGAGNTIYF
DNA: TGTGCCAGCAGTGACACGGGAGCTGGAAACACCATATATTTT

D: NA
J: TRBJ2-1
size: NA
V: TRBV4-1
CDR3: CASSPPWNEQFF
DNA: TGCGCCAGCAGCCCACCTTGGAATGAGCAGTTCTTC

D: NA
J: TRBJ2-3
size: NA
V: TRBV18
CDR3: CASSFPTDTQYF
DNA: TGTGCCAGCTCCTTTCCCACAGATACGCAGTATTTT

D: NA
J: TRBJ1-5
size: NA
V: TRBV2
CDR3: CASSPDVNQPQHF
DNA: TGTGCCAGCAGTCCTGACGTCAATCAGCCCCAGCATTTT

D: NA
J: TRBJ2-1
size: NA
V: TRBV4-3
CDR3: CASSQVQGWGNEQFF
DNA: TGCGCCAGCAGCCAAGTTCAGGGGTGGGGCAATGAGCAGTTCTTC

D: TRBD2
J: TRBJ2-3
size: few
V: TRBV11-3
CDR3: CASSFSGLSDTQYF
DNA: TGTGCCAGCAGCTTTAGCGGGCTCTCAGATACGCAGTATTTT

D: TRBD2
J: TRBJ2-1
size: NA
V: TRBV4-1
CDR3: CASSLAGGRNEQFF
DNA: TGCGCCAGCAGCCTAGCGGGGGGGCGCAATGAGCAGTTCTTC

D: NA
J: TRBJ2-7
size: NA
V: TRBV2
CDR3: CASSYSSDEQYF
DNA: TGTGCCAGCAGTTATTCTAGCGACGAGCAGTACTTC

D: NA
J: TRBJ2-2
size: NA
V: TRBV5-1
CDR3: CASSPGQNTGELFF
DNA: TGCGCCAGCAGCCCAGGACAGAACACCGGGGAGCTGTTTTTT

D: NA
J: TRBJ2-3
size: NA
V: TRBV6-1
CDR3: CASSEANRWDTQYF
DNA: TGTGCCAGCAGTGAAGCGAACAGGTGGGATACGCAGTATTTT